This entry lists 8 T cell receptor beta chains sequenced from one sample in a study of OX40 agonist ivuxolimab in advanced cancers. Profiling relied on immunoSEQ multiplex PCR, and the TCRdb table lists in-frame clones only, not all of them. The sample holds 70,000 to 85,000 clones; about 93% are singletons and the top ten take around 6.1%. This sample comprised CD4+ or CD8+ T cells sorted from blood, obtained in a trial of the OX40 agonist ivuxolimab. The receptors shown here come from an adult with an advanced solid tumor such as melanoma, head and neck, liver or kidney cancer.

The chain joins TRBV6-1 to TRBJ1-2; D remains unclear. CDR3 size: 16 residues. CDR1 and CDR2 from the germline V gene are MNHNS and SASEGT. Trimming cost V 1 base and J 4 bases, with 16 bases left between them. The CDR3 is CASSEEVGMLGYGYTF. The DNA of the CDR3 is TGTGCCAGCAGTGAAGAGGTTGGGATGCTCGGCTATGGCTACACCTTC.

This chain links TRBV7-2 with TRBJ2-7; TRBD2 matches 9 bases. The J segment lost 4 bases and the V segment lost 1 base, leaving 8 bases of the junction unmatched. Per germline, CDR1 SGHTA and CDR2 FQGNSA. The CDR3 is 16 residues long. DNA for the CDR3: TGTGCCAGCAGCTTAGTGGGGCTAGCGGGAAAGTACGAGCAGTACTTC. This encodes CASSLVGLAGKYEQYF. Supplemented by reference TRBV7-2 and TRBJ2-7, the full variable domain reads GAGVSQSPSNKVTEKGKDVELRCDPISGHTALYWYRQSLGQGLEFLIYFQGNSAPDKSGLPSDRFSAERTGGSVSTLTIQRTQQEDSAVYLCASSLVGLAGKYEQYFGPGTRLTVT.

Here the CDR3 reads CASSSLVPTSGSAIGTYEQYF. CDR3 DNA: TGTGCCAGCAGCTCCCTGGTACCGACTAGCGGGAGCGCCATTGGGACCTACGAGCAGTACTTC. The chain employs TRBV13 and TRBJ2-7, with 12 nucleotides matching TRBD2. Looked up from germline, CDR1 is PRHDT and CDR2 is FYEKMQ (reference sequence). The CDR3 has 21 residues. V lost 4 bases, J lost 2 bases, and 21 bases stayed unmatched.

The rearrangement uses TRBV27 and TRBJ2-7, with TRBD1 identical over 7 bases. This CDR3 spans 13 amino acids. Germline V lookup: CDR1 MNHEY, CDR2 SMNVEV (reference sequence). V gave up 8 bases and J gave up 3 bases; unmatched junction bases: 7. The CDR3 nucleotides are TGTGCCAGCGCTTATAGGACAGGCTACGAGCAGTACTTC. Protein product: CASAYRTGYEQYF.

The V call is TRBV29-1, the J call TRBJ1-2, with 9 bases identical to TRBD1. Looked up from germline, CDR1 is SQVTM and CDR2 is ANQGSEA. V lost 2 bases to trimming and J lost 5 bases; unmatched junction nucleotides: 3. The CDR3 consists of 13 residues. CDR3 coding DNA: TGCAGCGTTGAATGGACAGGGGAGTATGGCTACACCTTC. Its translation is CSVEWTGEYGYTF.

The chain recombines TRBV7-3 with TRBJ1-1, with 8 bases identical to TRBD1. CDR1 is SGHTA and CDR2 is FQGTGA in the germline V gene. V trimming: 5 bases; J trimming: 1 base; junction bases outside the gene matches: 3. CDR3 length: 14 amino acids. In nucleotides, the CDR3 is TGTGCCAGCAGCCTGGGGACAGGGAACACTGAAGCTTTCTTT. Translation gives CASSLGTGNTEAFF. The entire variable domain, with the rest obtained from reference TRBV7-3 and TRBJ1-1, is as follows: GAGVSQTPSNKVTEKGKYVELRCDPISGHTALYWYRQSLGQGPEFLIYFQGTGAADDSGLPNDRFFAVRPEGSVSTLKIQRTERGDSAVYLCASSLGTGNTEAFFGQGTRLTVV.

The rearrangement uses TRBV7-9 and TRBJ2-1, with D maybe TRBD1 (6 bases). The V gene's germline CDR1 is SEHNR and CDR2 FQNEAQ (reference sequence). The V end lost 6 bases, the J end lost 9 bases, and 21 bases lay between the germline ends. The CDR3 loop spans 15 amino acids. CDR3 residues: CASRPQGVVSGEQFF. CDR3 in DNA: TGTGCCAGCAGACCACAGGGTGTGGTTTCGGGTGAGCAGTTCTTC.

This chain joins TRBV6-1 and TRBJ1-2, with no clear D. This CDR3 comprises 15 residues. The germline V gene encodes CDR1 MNHNS and CDR2 SASEGT. V lost 5 bases and J 4 bases, leaving 17 bases between the germline ends. This CDR3 reads CASSLTHRTPYGYTF. The CDR3 DNA follows: TGTGCCAGCAGTCTTACGCACAGAACGCCCTATGGCTACACCTTC.